A single sample gave rise to the 13 T cell receptor beta chains below, sequenced in a study of T cells in tuberculosis. Sequenced by immunoSEQ multiplex PCR; TCRdb stores in-frame clones only, minus some. The profile covers about 59,000 clones, with around 86% appearing a single time and 9.5% to 15% taken by the ten largest. After thawing and overnight rest, PBMC were stained with GMM-loaded CD1B tetramer, viability dye and anti-CD3 for sorting. The lipid loaded on the CD1B tetramers was C32 glucose monomycolate from Rhodococcus equi. Sequenced material: CD1b-GMM tetramer-negative cells sorted from PBMCs. The receptors originated from an adult woman with latent tuberculosis.

A single count supports this clone. The chain joins TRBV4-2 to TRBJ2-1; D gene ambiguous. The germline V gene encodes CDR1 LGHNA and CDR2 YNFKEQ. This CDR3 spans 18 amino acids. The V end was cut by 0 bases, the J end by 0 bases, with 15 bases between. For the CDR3, the DNA is TGTGCCAGCAGCCAAGATCCCCCAAGCGCCAGCTCCTACAATGAGCAGTTCTTC. This gives the protein CASSQDPPSASSYNEQFF.

The chain is built from TRBV7-2 and TRBJ2-7, with D perhaps matching TRBD1 (5 bases). The CDR3 has 14 amino acids. Trimming took off 1 base at V and 0 bases at J, with 7 bases between the two ends. From germline, CDR1 is SGHTA and CDR2 FQGNSA. CDR3 amino acids: CASSLGGTSYEQYF. As DNA, the CDR3 is TGTGCCAGCAGCTTAGGGGGCACCTCCTACGAGCAGTACTTC.

The V and J genes are TRBV6-1 and TRBJ1-2; the match to TRBD1 covers 8 bases. The ends lost 6 bases at V and 7 bases at J; junction bases unmatched: 7. The CDR3 runs 13 residues. From germline, CDR1 is MNHNS and CDR2 SASEGT. DNA for the CDR3: TGTGCCAGCAGAAAACAGGGGGTGGGTGGCTACACCTTC. This encodes CASRKQGVGGYTF.

CDR3 amino acids: CASKGGNSNQPQHF. DNA of the CDR3: TGTGCCAGCAAGGGAGGGAATAGCAATCAGCCCCAGCATTTT. The rearrangement links TRBV27 to TRBJ1-5; D ambiguous. Per germline, CDR1 MNHEY and CDR2 SMNVEV (reference sequence). The CDR3 spans 14 residues. Trimming removed 7 bases at V and 0 bases at J, with 10 bases between.

The V and J genes are TRBV5-1 and TRBJ1-4; D might be TRBD1 (6 bases). With 5 bases removed from V and 5 bases from J, the gap between germline ends came to 22 bases. Per germline, CDR1 SGHRS and CDR2 YFSETQ. The CDR3 covers 17 residues. The CDR3 coding sequence is TGCGCCAGCAGTAAGGCAGGGGCCCCCTCTGAGAATGAAAAACTGTTTTTT. Protein sequence: CASSKAGAPSENEKLFF. Full variable domain (outside the CDR3, taken from reference TRBV5-1 and TRBJ1-4): KAGVTQTPRYLIKTRGQQVTLSCSPISGHRSVSWYQQTPGQGLQFLFEYFSETQRNKGNFPGRFSGRQFSNSRSEMNVSTLELGDSALYLCASSKAGAPSENEKLFFGSGTQLSVL.

V is TRBV5-1 and J is TRBJ2-5; 12 bases align to TRBD1. Germline CDR1 reads SGHRS; CDR2 reads YFSETQ. Trimming cost V 4 bases and J 3 bases; bases outside gene matches: 4. The CDR3 loop spans 15 amino acids. CDR3 sequence (DNA): TGCGCCAGCAGCACCGGGACAGGGGGCGAAGAGACCCAGTACTTC. It translates to CASSTGTGGEETQYF.

The V call is TRBV30, the J call TRBJ1-5, with 7 bases aligning to TRBD1. CDR1 is GTSNPN and CDR2 is SVGIG in the germline V gene (reference sequence). This CDR3 is built from 15 residues. V was pared by 2 bases and J by 0 bases, with 4 bases of the junction left unmatched. CDR3: CAWSRGTDSNQPQHF. The CDR3 nucleotides are TGTGCCTGGAGTAGGGGGACAGATAGCAATCAGCCCCAGCATTTT.

In its sample, this clone was seen once. The chain employs TRBV5-1 and TRBJ2-5; possible D gene TRBD1, 7 bases. The CDR3 is 16 amino acids. The V end was cut by 0 bases, the J end by 5 bases, with 17 bases between. Germline CDR1 SGHRS, CDR2 YFSETQ. The CDR3 region has the DNA TGCGCCAGCAGCTTGGCCTCAGGGGGGCTCGGGGAGACCCAGTACTTC. This codes for CASSLASGGLGETQYF. Drawing the rest from reference TRBV5-1 and TRBJ2-5, the complete variable domain is KAGVTQTPRYLIKTRGQQVTLSCSPISGHRSVSWYQQTPGQGLQFLFEYFSETQRNKGNFPGRFSGRQFSNSRSEMNVSTLELGDSALYLCASSLASGGLGETQYFGPGTRLLVL.

J is TRBJ2-7 and V is TRBV5-1; 10 bases are shared with TRBD2. Trimming cost V 4 bases and J 3 bases; bases outside gene matches: 4. The CDR3 contains 14 residues. In germline, CDR1 is SGHRS, CDR2 YFSETQ. CDR3 in DNA: TGCGCCAGCAGCCCCGGGACTAGCGTCTACGAGCAGTACTTC. This codes for CASSPGTSVYEQYF.

The chain couples TRBV5-1 to TRBJ2-1; TRBD2 matches 10 bases. From germline, CDR1 is SGHRS and CDR2 YFSETQ. Trimming removed 4 bases from V and 6 bases from J; junction bases left unmatched: 13. This CDR3 is 17 amino acids long. In nucleotides, the CDR3 is TGCGCCAGCAGCCACCGGGCGAGCGGGGGGGCGGTCAATGAGCAGTTCTTC. Translated: CASSHRASGGAVNEQFF.

V gene TRBV7-9 combines with J gene TRBJ1-4, with 7 bases aligning to TRBD1. V lost 10 bases, J lost 3 bases, and 5 bases stayed unmatched. Germline-derived CDR1 and CDR2 are SEHNR and FQNEAQ (reference sequence). This CDR3 is 13 amino acids long. The CDR3 reads CAITGTANEKLFF. The CDR3 coding sequence is TGTGCCATCACTGGGACAGCTAATGAAAAACTGTTTTTT.

The V gene is TRBV7-2, the J gene TRBJ1-2, with D unclear. The CDR3 is 15 amino acids. Germline-derived CDR1 and CDR2 are SGHTA and FQGNSA. Trimming stripped 1 base from V and 0 bases from J, with 9 bases between. CDR3 sequence (DNA): TGTGCCAGCAGCTTAGGGTCAGGCTCTAACTATGGCTACACCTTC. Translated: CASSLGSGSNYGYTF.

The rearrangement joins TRBV14 to TRBJ2-7; weak D call: TRBD2 (6 bases). Between the trimmed V and J ends, which lost 4 bases and 2 bases, there was a span of 12 bases. Germline CDR1 SGHDN, CDR2 FVKESK. This CDR3 is built from 14 residues. CDR3 amino acids: CASSLGGLPYEQYF. The CDR3 nucleotides read TGTGCCAGCAGCCTTGGGGGACTGCCCTACGAGCAGTACTTC.